The present TCR beta chain was sequenced within a study of vaccination effects on CD4 cells after COVID-19. Turning to the study itself: Every participant took two doses of the BNT162b2 or mRNA-1273 vaccine.

Antigen-specific CD4+ T cells were expanded (with viral peptide pools) by the ViraFEST assay ahead of sequencing. CD4+ T cells were isolated after less than 13 days of culture. This individual contracted SARS-CoV-2 between March and December 2020, as verified by PCR. With regard to this clone: Its antigen is undetermined.

Using immunoSEQ multiplex PCR, the repertoire was profiled, and TCRdb retains in-frame clones only, with some absent. Of about 26,000 clones in the sample, roughly 74% are singletons; the top ten hold about 16%. Germline CDR1 SGHTS, CDR2 YDEGEE. Trimming cost V 3 bases and J 7 bases, with 17 bases left between them. This CDR3 contains 15 residues. Study outcomes and limitations: By a late point after vaccination, infection- and vaccine-induced clones had shrunk markedly through clonal contraction.

The specimen was CD4+ T cells from PBMCs cultured with HCoV-NL63 spike peptides, collected before COVID-19 vaccination. The V call is TRBV5-8, the J call TRBJ1-5; possibly TRBD1 for D (6 bases). The origin of this receptor is a human donor who had a prior SARS-CoV-2 infection. The chain's CDR3 is CASSWGAAGEQPQHF. The CDR3 DNA follows: TGTGCCAGCAGCTGGGGGGCGGCAGGGGAACAGCCCCAGCATTTT.